This TCR beta chain was captured by sequencing in a study of siplizumab effects on memory and regulatory T cells. Trimming took 3 bases from V and 3 from J, leaving 11 bases between them. Per germline, CDR1 KGHSH and CDR2 LQKENI. This CDR3 is 14 amino acids long. Profiling relied on immunoSEQ multiplex PCR, and the TCRdb table lists in-frame clones only, not all of them. The sample has tens of thousands of clones, about 97% seen once. Sequenced sample: naive CD4+ T cells sorted from blood. The sequence was collected from a human donor in good health. This chain uses TRBV18 with TRBJ1-1; perhaps TRBD1 as D (6 bases). The CDR3 reads CASSPNRVHTEAFF. The CDR3 DNA reads TGTGCCAGCTCACCTAACAGGGTCCACACTGAAGCTTTCTTT.